The next 21 T cell receptor beta chains were all read from a single sample in a study of OX40 agonist ivuxolimab in advanced cancers. Using immunoSEQ multiplex PCR, the repertoire was profiled, and TCRdb retains in-frame clones only, with some absent. This table holds under 20,000 clones, around 81% found once. This specimen consisted of CD4+ or CD8+ T cells sorted from blood, obtained in a trial of the OX40 agonist ivuxolimab. The receptor set was obtained from an adult with an advanced solid tumor such as melanoma, head and neck, liver or kidney cancer.

The chain is built from TRBV28 and TRBJ1-2; D not resolved. CDR3 length: 12 amino acids. Trimming took off 5 bases at V and 4 bases at J, with 8 bases between the two ends. Per germline, CDR1 MDHEN and CDR2 SYDVKM. CDR3 amino acids: CASSRTAYGYTF. CDR3 sequence (DNA): TGTGCCAGCAGTAGGACCGCCTATGGCTACACCTTC.

Only a few counts were recorded for this clone. The chain links TRBV5-1 to TRBJ2-3; 7 bases fit TRBD2. The CDR3 loop spans 16 amino acids. V trimming: 2 bases; J trimming: 6 bases; junction bases outside the gene matches: 12. Germline assignment: CDR1 SGHRS and CDR2 YFSETQ. Here the CDR3 reads CASSFRGLGSGDTQYF. The DNA for the CDR3 is TGCGCCAGCAGCTTTCGTGGACTAGGAAGTGGTGATACGCAGTATTTT.

The genes are TRBV11-2 and TRBJ2-2; D gene ambiguous. There are 14 residues in the CDR3. The germline V and J ends were trimmed by 3 bases and 6 bases, with 11 bases remaining between them. CDR1 SGHAT and CDR2 FQNNGV come from the germline V gene. CDR3 loop: CASSFISTAGELFF. As DNA, the CDR3 is TGTGCCAGCAGCTTCATTTCGACGGCCGGGGAGCTGTTTTTT.

This chain joins TRBV19 and TRBJ2-2; 9 bases map to TRBD1. Losses at the gene ends were 6 bases for V and 2 bases for J; bases not matched to a gene: 4. Germline CDR1 is LNHDA and CDR2 is SQIVND (reference sequence). The CDR3 covers 15 residues. CDR3 sequence reads: CASRRTGDNTGELFF. CDR3 DNA: TGTGCCAGTAGGCGGACAGGGGACAACACCGGGGAGCTGTTTTTT.

The chain couples TRBV5-4 to TRBJ2-7; TRBD2 matches at 15 bases. The CDR3 spans 16 residues. The J segment lost 4 bases and the V segment lost 0 bases, leaving 2 bases of the junction unmatched. Germline CDR1 reads SGHNT; CDR2 reads YYREEE (reference sequence). Here the CDR3 reads CASSLGGTSGRYEQYF. The DNA for the CDR3 is TGTGCCAGCAGCTTGGGCGGGACTAGCGGGAGGTACGAGCAGTACTTC.

The rearrangement links TRBV29-1 to TRBJ2-3, with 10 nucleotides matching TRBD2. The V gene's germline CDR1 is SQVTM and CDR2 ANQGSEA. CDR3 length: 16 amino acids. J lost 4 bases, V lost 7 bases, and 14 bases had no gene match. CDR3 DNA sequence: TGCAGCGGACGGGTAGCGGGAGGTTTCGGTCCAGATACGCAGTATTTT. Encoded protein: CSGRVAGGFGPDTQYF.

This chain uses TRBV11-2 with TRBJ2-1; 8 bases fit TRBD2. Germline V gene lookup returns CDR1 SGHAT and CDR2 FQNNGV. J lost 6 bases, V lost 5 bases, and 12 bases had no gene match. CDR3 length: 16 residues. For the CDR3, the DNA is TGTGCCAGCAGCCTACCCCCTGGCGGGGGGCCCAATGAGCAGTTCTTC. It is translated as CASSLPPGGGPNEQFF.

Only one count was recorded for this clone. The chain recombines TRBV7-2 with TRBJ1-2; a possible D gene is TRBD1 (6 bases). The germline V and J ends were trimmed by 1 base and 1 base, with 10 bases remaining between them. Looked up from germline, CDR1 is SGHTA and CDR2 is FQGNSA. The CDR3 has 15 residues. CDR3 nucleotides: TGTGCCAGCAGCTTAGGGGGGGGCAGTAACTATGGCTACACCTTC. Translated: CASSLGGGSNYGYTF.

This clone has just a few counts. The J gene is TRBJ2-3, the V gene TRBV11-2, with TRBD2 matching 10 bases. Losses at the gene ends were 6 bases for V and 1 base for J; bases not matched to a gene: 4. The CDR3 sequence is 15 residues long. CDR1 SGHAT and CDR2 FQNNGV come from the germline V gene. The DNA of the CDR3 is TGTGCCAGCAGACCAGCGGGAGGGGGCACAGATACGCAGTATTTT. As protein: CASRPAGGGTDTQYF.

The chain links TRBV28 to TRBJ2-3; weak D call: TRBD2 (5 bases). This CDR3 region has 14 residues. Per germline, CDR1 MDHEN and CDR2 SYDVKM. Trimming removed 5 bases from V and 6 bases from J, with 15 bases in between. The CDR3, as DNA: TGTGCCAGCAGTCGCCCCCGGGGATCGGATACGCAGTATTTT. Its protein product is CASSRPRGSDTQYF.

This clone was found a few times. This chain uses TRBV7-7 with TRBJ1-3; no reliable D call. The CDR3 runs to 11 residues. CDR1 and CDR2 (germline): SSHAT, FNYEAQ (reference sequence). V was cut by 1 base and J by 11 bases, with 6 bases left in between. The CDR3 DNA is TGTGCCAGCAGCTTAGGGCAGGCCATATATTTT. Translated, it gives CASSLGQAIYF.

The chain is built from TRBV9 and TRBJ2-1; 7 positions agree with TRBD1. Germline loops: CDR1 SGDLS, CDR2 YYNGEE. This CDR3 has 16 amino acids. The ends lost 0 bases at V and 8 bases at J; junction bases unmatched: 11. The CDR3 region has the DNA TGTGCCAGCAGCGTAGATGTGACAGGGAATACCGATGAGCAGTTCTTC. It codes for CASSVDVTGNTDEQFF.

The rearrangement uses TRBV18 and TRBJ2-3; D call uncertain. V was trimmed by 6 bases and J by 1 base, leaving 20 bases between them. CDR1 is KGHSH, CDR2 LQKENI, per germline. There are 17 residues in the CDR3. CDR3 residues: CASSQPDLFRGTDTQYF. CDR3 bases: TGTGCCAGCTCCCAACCGGACCTCTTTAGGGGCACAGATACGCAGTATTTT.

The chain carries TRBV6-6 and TRBJ1-1; D gene ambiguous. V was cut by 2 bases and J by 3 bases, with 10 bases left in between. The CDR3 spans 14 residues. The germline V gene encodes CDR1 MNHNY and CDR2 SVGAGI (reference sequence). CDR3 sequence (DNA): TGTGCCAGCAGTTACCTAGGGTTGGACACTGAAGCTTTCTTT. It yields the protein CASSYLGLDTEAFF.

V usage is TRBV19 and J usage is TRBJ2-5, with D perhaps TRBD2 (5 bases). The germline V gene encodes CDR1 LNHDA and CDR2 SQIVND (reference sequence). The V gene lost 1 base and the J gene lost 11 bases, with 20 bases spanning the gap. The CDR3 spans 15 residues. The CDR3 nucleotides are TGTGCCAGTAGTATAGGCGCGGGCCCAACGGAAGAGCAGTACTTC. Translation: CASSIGAGPTEEQYF. The whole variable domain, remainder taken from reference TRBV19 and TRBJ2-5, is DGGITQSPKYLFRKEGQNVTLSCEQNLNHDAMYWYRQDPGQGLRLIYYSQIVNDFQKGDIAEGYSVSREKKESFPLTVTSAQKNPTAFYLCASSIGAGPTEEQYFGPGTRLLVL.

The chain employs TRBV10-3 and TRBJ1-3, with D possibly being TRBD1 (6 bases). Germline CDR1 and CDR2: ENHRY and SYGVKD. Trimming removed 7 bases at V and 2 bases at J, with 18 bases between. The CDR3 is made up of 16 amino acids. CDR3 residues: CAIKGGREGPGNTIYF. DNA of the CDR3: TGTGCCATCAAGGGGGGCAGGGAAGGACCTGGAAACACCATATATTTT.

The chain is built from TRBV7-6 and TRBJ2-3; D assignment may be TRBD1 or TRBD2 (5 bases each). The V end was cut by 4 bases, the J end by 2 bases, with 16 bases between. This CDR3 has 16 residues. CDR1 and CDR2 from the germline V gene are SGHVS and FNYEAQ. This CDR3 reads CASSSGPQEHTDTQYF. CDR3 in DNA: TGTGCCAGCAGCTCGGGACCCCAAGAACACACAGATACGCAGTATTTT.

The V gene is TRBV7-2, the J gene TRBJ1-1, with D hard to call. Trimming removed 1 base at V and 2 bases at J, with 5 bases between. Germline V lookup: CDR1 SGHTA, CDR2 FQGNSA. This CDR3 is 13 amino acids long. The chain's CDR3 is CASSLEANTEAFF. The CDR3 DNA sequence: TGTGCCAGCAGCTTAGAGGCCAACACTGAAGCTTTCTTT.

This chain's CDR3 is CASSRTDTQYF. The CDR3, as DNA: TGTGCCAGCAGCCGCACAGATACGCAGTATTTT. The chain couples TRBV28 to TRBJ2-3; D is unresolved. Between the trimmed V and J ends, which lost 6 bases and 1 base, there was a span of 2 bases. The CDR3 consists of 11 residues. Germline V CDR1 and CDR2: MDHEN, SYDVKM.

This clone was seen only a few times. The chain recombines TRBV7-8 with TRBJ2-5, with no clear D. V lost 0 bases to trimming and J lost 3 bases, with 11 bases between them. The CDR3 runs 15 residues. The V gene's germline CDR1 is SGHVS and CDR2 FQNEAQ. The CDR3 sequence is CASSLAAGRKETQYF. The CDR3 DNA reads TGTGCCAGCAGCTTAGCGGCCGGGCGGAAAGAGACCCAGTACTTC.

The CDR3 is CATSRATGGYEQYF. The CDR3 nucleotides read TGTGCCACCAGCAGAGCTACAGGGGGCTACGAGCAGTACTTC. The chain joins TRBV15 to TRBJ2-7; TRBD1 matches 8 bases. V lost 1 base to trimming and J lost 3 bases; unmatched junction nucleotides: 2. This CDR3 spans 14 amino acids. Germline V CDR1 and CDR2: LNHNV, YYDKDF (reference sequence).